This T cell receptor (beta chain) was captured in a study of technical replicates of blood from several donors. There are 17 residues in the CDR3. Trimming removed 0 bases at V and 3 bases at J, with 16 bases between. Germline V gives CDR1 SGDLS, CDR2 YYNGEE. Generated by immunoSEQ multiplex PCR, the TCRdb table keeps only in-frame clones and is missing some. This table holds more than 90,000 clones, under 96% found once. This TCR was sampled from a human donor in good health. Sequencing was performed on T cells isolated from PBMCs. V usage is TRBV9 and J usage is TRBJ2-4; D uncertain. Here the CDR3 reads CASSVGFLTESKNIQYF. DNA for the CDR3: TGTGCCAGCAGCGTAGGGTTCCTCACGGAGAGCAAAAACATTCAGTACTTC. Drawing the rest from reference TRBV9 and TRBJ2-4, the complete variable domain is DSGVTQTPKHLITATGQRVTLRCSPRSGDLSVYWYQQSLDQGLQFLIQYYNGEERAKGNILERFSAQQFPDLHSELNLSSLELGDSALYFCASSVGFLTESKNIQYFGAGTRLSVL.